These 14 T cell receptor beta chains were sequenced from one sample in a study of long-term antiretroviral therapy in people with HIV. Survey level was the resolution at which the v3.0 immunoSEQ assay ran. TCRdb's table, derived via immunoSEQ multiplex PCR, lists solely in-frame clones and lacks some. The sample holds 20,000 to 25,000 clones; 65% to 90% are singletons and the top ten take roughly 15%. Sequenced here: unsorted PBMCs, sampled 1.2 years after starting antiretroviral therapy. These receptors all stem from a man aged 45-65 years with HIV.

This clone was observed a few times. The CDR3 coding sequence is TGTGCCAGCAGCTTAGATCGAGGGTTCGACGAGCAGTACTTC. The encoded protein is CASSLDRGFDEQYF. The chain carries TRBV11-2 and TRBJ2-7; weak D call: TRBD2 (5 bases). The CDR3 runs to 14 residues. The V and J ends lost 0 bases and 5 bases respectively, with 11 bases between them. Germline V gene data show CDR1 as SGHAT and CDR2 as FQNNGV.

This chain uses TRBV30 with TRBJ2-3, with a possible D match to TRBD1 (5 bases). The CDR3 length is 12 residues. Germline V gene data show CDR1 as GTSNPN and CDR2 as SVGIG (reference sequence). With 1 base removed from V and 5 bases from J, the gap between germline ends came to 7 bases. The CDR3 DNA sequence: TGTGCCTGGAGTGCCGACAGAGATACGCAGTATTTT. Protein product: CAWSADRDTQYF.

CDR3 loop: CASSPGQPYQETQYF. The CDR3 DNA reads as TGTGCCAGCAGTCCGGGACAGCCGTACCAAGAGACCCAGTACTTC. This chain connects TRBV6-5 to TRBJ2-5, with 7 bases aligning to TRBD1. The CDR3 spans 15 residues. V was clipped by 5 bases and J by 0 bases; unmatched bases: 6. Per the germline V gene, CDR1 is MNHEY and CDR2 is SVGAGI.

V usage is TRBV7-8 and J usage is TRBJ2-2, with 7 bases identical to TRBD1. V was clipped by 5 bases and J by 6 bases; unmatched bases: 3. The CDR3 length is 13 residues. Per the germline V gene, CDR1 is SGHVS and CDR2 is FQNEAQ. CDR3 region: CASSLGTAGELFF. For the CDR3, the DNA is TGTGCCAGCAGCCTGGGGACAGCCGGGGAGCTGTTTTTT.

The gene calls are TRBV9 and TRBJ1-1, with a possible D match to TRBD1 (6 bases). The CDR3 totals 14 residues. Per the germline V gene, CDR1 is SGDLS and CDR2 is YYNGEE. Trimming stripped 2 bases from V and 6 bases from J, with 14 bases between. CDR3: CASSVVRGVSEAFF. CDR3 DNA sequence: TGTGCCAGCAGCGTCGTAAGGGGGGTGTCTGAAGCTTTCTTT.

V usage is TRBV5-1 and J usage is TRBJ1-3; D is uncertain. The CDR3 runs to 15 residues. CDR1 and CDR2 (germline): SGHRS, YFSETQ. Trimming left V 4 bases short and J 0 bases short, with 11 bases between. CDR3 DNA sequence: TGCGCCAGCAGCACTACAGCGTACTCTGGAAACACCATATATTTT. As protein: CASSTTAYSGNTIYF. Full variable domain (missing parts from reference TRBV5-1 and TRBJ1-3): KAGVTQTPRYLIKTRGQQVTLSCSPISGHRSVSWYQQTPGQGLQFLFEYFSETQRNKGNFPGRFSGRQFSNSRSEMNVSTLELGDSALYLCASSTTAYSGNTIYFGEGSWLTVV.

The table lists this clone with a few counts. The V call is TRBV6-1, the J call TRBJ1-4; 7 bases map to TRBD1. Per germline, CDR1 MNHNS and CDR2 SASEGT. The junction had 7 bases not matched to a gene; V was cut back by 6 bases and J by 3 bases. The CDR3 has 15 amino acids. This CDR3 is CASSFTGTANEKLFF. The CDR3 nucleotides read TGTGCCAGCAGCTTTACCGGGACAGCTAATGAAAAACTGTTTTTT.

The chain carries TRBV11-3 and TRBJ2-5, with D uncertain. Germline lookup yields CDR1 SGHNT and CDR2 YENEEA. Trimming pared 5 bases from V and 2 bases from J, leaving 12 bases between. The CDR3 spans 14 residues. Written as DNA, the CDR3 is TGTGCCAGCAGCCCGTCTAGGTCTCAAGAGACCCAGTACTTC. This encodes CASSPSRSQETQYF.

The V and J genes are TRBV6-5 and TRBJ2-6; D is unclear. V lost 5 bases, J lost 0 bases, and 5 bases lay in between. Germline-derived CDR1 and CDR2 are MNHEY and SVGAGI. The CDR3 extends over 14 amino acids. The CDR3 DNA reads TGTGCCAGCAGTGGGCGCTCTGGGGCCAACGTCCTGACTTTC. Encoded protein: CASSGRSGANVLTF.

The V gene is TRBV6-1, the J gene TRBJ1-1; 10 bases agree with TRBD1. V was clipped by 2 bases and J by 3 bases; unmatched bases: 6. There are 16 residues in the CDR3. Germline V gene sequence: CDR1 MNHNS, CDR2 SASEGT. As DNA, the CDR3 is TGTGCCAGCAGTGAAAAACAGGGGACAGGGGACACTGAAGCTTTCTTT. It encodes CASSEKQGTGDTEAFF.

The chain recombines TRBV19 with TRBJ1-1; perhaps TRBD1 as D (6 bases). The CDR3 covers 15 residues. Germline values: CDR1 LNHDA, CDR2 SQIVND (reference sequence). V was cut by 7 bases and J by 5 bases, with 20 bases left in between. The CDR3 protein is CASTYLQGGGTEAFF. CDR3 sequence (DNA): TGTGCCAGTACCTATCTACAGGGCGGGGGGACTGAAGCTTTCTTT.

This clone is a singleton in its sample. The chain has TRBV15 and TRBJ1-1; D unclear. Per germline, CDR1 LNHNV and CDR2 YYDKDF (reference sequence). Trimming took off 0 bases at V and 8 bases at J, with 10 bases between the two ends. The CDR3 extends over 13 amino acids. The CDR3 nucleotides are TGTGCCACCAGCAGAGAACCGGACGGCGAAGCTTTCTTT. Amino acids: CATSREPDGEAFF.

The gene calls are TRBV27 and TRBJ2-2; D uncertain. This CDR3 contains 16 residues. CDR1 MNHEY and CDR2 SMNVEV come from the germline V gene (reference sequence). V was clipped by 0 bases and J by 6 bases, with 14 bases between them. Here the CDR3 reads CASSLSTVPLPGELFF. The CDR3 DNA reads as TGTGCCAGCAGTTTATCCACAGTCCCCCTTCCCGGGGAGCTGTTTTTT.

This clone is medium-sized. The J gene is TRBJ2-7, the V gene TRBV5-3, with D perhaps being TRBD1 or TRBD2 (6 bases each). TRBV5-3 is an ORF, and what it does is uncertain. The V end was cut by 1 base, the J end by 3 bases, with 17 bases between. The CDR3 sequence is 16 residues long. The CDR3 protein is CARSLKGCRGLYEQYF. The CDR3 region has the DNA TGTGCCAGAAGCTTGAAGGGCTGCCGGGGGCTCTACGAGCAGTACTTC.